A single sample is the source of the 4 T cell receptor beta chains below, sequenced in a study of shared clonotypes between healthy human individuals. Libraries were prepared by immunoSEQ multiplex PCR; TCRdb keeps only in-frame clonotypes and omits some of them. The data show about 770,000 clones, with 55% to 75% seen just once and around 1.8% held by the top ten. The sequencing input was memory CD4+ T cells sorted from blood. Subset denoted: CD45RA-negative fraction. These receptors were collected from a woman in her 30s in good health.

The CDR3: CASSTQGQGSYEQYF. CDR3 nucleotide sequence: TGTGCCAGCAGCACGCAGGGACAGGGGTCCTACGAGCAGTACTTC. The chain joins TRBV28 to TRBJ2-7; 10 nucleotides match TRBD1. Trimming took 6 bases from V and 1 from J; bases not matched to a gene: 6. This CDR3 region has 15 residues. Germline CDR1 is MDHEN and CDR2 is SYDVKM. Looking up the rest from reference TRBV28 and TRBJ2-7 gives the full variable domain: DVKVTQSSRYLVKRTGEKVFLECVQDMDHENMFWYRQDPGLGLRLIYFSYDVKMKEKGDIPEGYSVSREKKERFSLILESASTNQTSMYLCASSTQGQGSYEQYFGPGTRLTVT.

The chain uses TRBV28 and TRBJ1-1, with D perhaps TRBD1 (6 bases). The length of the CDR3 is 12 residues. V lost 5 bases and J 7 bases, leaving 11 bases between the germline ends. The germline CDR1 and CDR2 sequences are MDHEN and SYDVKM. CDR3 coding DNA: TGTGCCAGCAGTACAGGACAGATTGAAGCTTTCTTT. The encoded protein is CASSTGQIEAFF.

The chain has TRBV7-9 and TRBJ2-1, with TRBD2 matching over 7 bases. J was trimmed by 9 bases and V by 0 bases; bases with no gene match: 8. Germline CDR1 reads SEHNR; CDR2 reads FQNEAQ (reference sequence). The CDR3 length is 15 residues. CDR3 residues: CASSLAVGGSSEQFF. CDR3 bases: TGTGCCAGCAGCTTAGCAGTGGGAGGGTCGAGTGAGCAGTTCTTC.

The genes are TRBV7-3 and TRBJ1-5; no definite D call. The CDR3 runs to 15 residues. CDR1 and CDR2 (germline): SGHTA, FQGTGA. The V and J ends lost 1 base and 1 base respectively, with 8 bases between them. CDR3 amino acids: CASSLIPGSNQPQHF. In nucleotides, the CDR3 is TGTGCCAGCAGCTTAATACCCGGGAGCAATCAGCCCCAGCATTTT.